This T cell receptor (beta chain) was sequenced for a study of human T cells and chemical hapten exposure. TCRdb re-analysed the RACE reads in MiXCR, keeping a single row per CDR3 protein. This table holds approximately 110,000 distinct CDR3 sequences, about a tenth found once. This clonotype was recorded a few times. The target antigen is unknown. Notes on the study in general: The immune response of these alopecia patients might not match healthy individuals'.

The time point here: patch test 2, 6 weeks after DPC sensitization. Treatment specified: therapeutic diphenylcyclopropenone sensitization with weekly scalp DPC. Alopecia patients, 18 to 70 years old and DPC-suitable, served as donors. Unseparated into fractions, whole blood served as the source from which total RNA was extracted. The sample was whole blood, taken in connection with sensitization to the hapten diphenylcyclopropenone (DPC). The TCR originated in a middle-aged woman with alopecia areata. Some clones in this sample may be carry-over from other donors' samples.

CDR3 loop: CSATRSPGRAADTQYF. CDR3 DNA: TGCAGTGCAACGCGTTCCCCGGGACGCGCCGCAGATACGCAGTATTTT. V and J are TRBV20-1 and TRBJ2-3; tentatively, D is TRBD1 or TRBD2 (5 bases each). The CDR3 consists of 16 residues. In germline, CDR1 is DFQATT, CDR2 SNEGSKA (reference sequence). The V end lost 6 bases, the J end lost 4 bases, and 23 bases lay between the germline ends.